This TCR beta chain came from a study of beta chain features in type 1 diabetes. Overall study context: Across all samples, approximately 99 million sorted cells were examined. Broader study findings: More deletions and fewer insertions at VDJ junctions were found in patients with type 1 diabetes. Sampled from patients, naive, central memory and Treg TCRB repertoires appeared more similar than those sampled from healthy donors. Shorter templates might be favored by PCR, and equally so in patients and in controls.

Of the isolated RNA, all was reverse transcribed, and so the sequenced material was expressed TCRB transcripts. Repertoires were generated with immunoSEQ multiplex PCR, while TCRdb's copy carries only in-frame clones and drops some. The sample comprises 300,000 to 350,000 clones, 15% to 20% of which are singletons, and 0.035% to 0.05% rests with the top ten. Germline V CDR1 and CDR2: SGHDN, FVKESK. V was pared by 4 bases and J by 4 bases, with 13 bases between. This CDR3 spans 14 amino acids. Worth noting for this clone: Its antigen remains unknown.

Material: naive CD4+ T cells from blood. The chain carries TRBV14 and TRBJ1-1; D is perhaps TRBD1 (5 bases). The sequence came from a woman aged 18 to 35 in good health. The CDR3 protein is CASSRQSGVTEAFF. The DNA of the CDR3 is TGTGCCAGCAGCCGACAGAGTGGGGTCACTGAAGCTTTCTTT.